The sequence of this T cell receptor beta chain was determined in a study of T cells in Graves' hyperthyroidism and ophthalmopathy. Study-wide results and caveats: In blood, most of the thyroid clonotypes expanded above 0.001 were also present.

With regard to this clonotype: Its antigen is undetermined.

Researchers took RNA transcripts and amplified the TCR beta CDR3 regions from them. The primer set for the first-round RT-PCR of the TCR CDR3 was HTBI. MiXCR, run by TCRdb on the multiplex PCR reads, gives a single entry per CDR3 protein. Of hundreds of thousands of distinct CDR3 sequences in the sample, roughly 40% were seen once. Trimming removed 6 bases at V and 4 bases at J, with 6 bases between. The germline gives CDR1 SNHLY, CDR2 FYNNEI. This CDR3 has 12 amino acids. The gene calls are TRBV2 and TRBJ2-2; D is ambiguous. Material: blood. The clonotype comes from a man younger than 30 with Graves' hyperthyroidism. The CDR3 sequence: CASRVFTGELFF. The CDR3 DNA is TGTGCCAGCAGGGTTTTCACCGGGGAGCTGTTTTTT.